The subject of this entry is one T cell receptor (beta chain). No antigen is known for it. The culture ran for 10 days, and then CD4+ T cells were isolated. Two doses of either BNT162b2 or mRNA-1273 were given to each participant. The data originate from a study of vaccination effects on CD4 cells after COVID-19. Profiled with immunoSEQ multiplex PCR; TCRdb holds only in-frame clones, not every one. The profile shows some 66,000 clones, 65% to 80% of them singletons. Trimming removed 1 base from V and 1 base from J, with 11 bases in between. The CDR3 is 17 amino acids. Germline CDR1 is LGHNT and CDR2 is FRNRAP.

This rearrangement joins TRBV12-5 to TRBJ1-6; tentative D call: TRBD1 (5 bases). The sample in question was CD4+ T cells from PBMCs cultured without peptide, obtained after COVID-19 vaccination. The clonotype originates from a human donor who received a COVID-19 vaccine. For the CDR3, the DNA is TGTGCTAGTGGTTTGGGAGGTAGGGGATCCTATAATTCACCCCTCCACTTT. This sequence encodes CASGLGGRGSYNSPLHF.